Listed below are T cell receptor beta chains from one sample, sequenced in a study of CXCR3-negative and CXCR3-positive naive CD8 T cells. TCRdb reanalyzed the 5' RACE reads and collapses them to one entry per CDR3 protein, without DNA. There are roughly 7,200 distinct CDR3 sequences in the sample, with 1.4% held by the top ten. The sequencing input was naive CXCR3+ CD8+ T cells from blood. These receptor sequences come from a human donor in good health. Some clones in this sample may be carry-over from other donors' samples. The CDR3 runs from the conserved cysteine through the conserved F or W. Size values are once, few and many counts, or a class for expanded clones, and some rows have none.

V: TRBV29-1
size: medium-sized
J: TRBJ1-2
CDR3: CSVEWDLGNYGYTF

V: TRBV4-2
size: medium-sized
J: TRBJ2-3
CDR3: CASSQSPGPADTQYF

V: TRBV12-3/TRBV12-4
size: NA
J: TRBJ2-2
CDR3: CASSRASPGELFF

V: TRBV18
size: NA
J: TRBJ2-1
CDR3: CASSTRLAGLSYNEQSF

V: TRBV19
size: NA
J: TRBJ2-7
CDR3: CASSITSTASYEQYF

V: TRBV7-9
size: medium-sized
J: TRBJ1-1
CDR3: CASSSEAGDTEAFF

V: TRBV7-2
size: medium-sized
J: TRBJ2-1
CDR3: CASSAAEASSYNEQFF

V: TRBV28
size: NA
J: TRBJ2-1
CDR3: CASSLSLAAYNEQFF

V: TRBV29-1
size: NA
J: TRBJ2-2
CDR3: CSVEGQNTGELFF

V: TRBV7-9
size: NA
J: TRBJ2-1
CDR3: CASSLGGANEQFF

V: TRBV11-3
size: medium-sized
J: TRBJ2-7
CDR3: CASSLRDTYEQYF

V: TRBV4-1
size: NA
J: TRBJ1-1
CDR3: CASSLWRGITEAFF

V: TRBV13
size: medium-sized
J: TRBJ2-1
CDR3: CASSWGALGYEQFF

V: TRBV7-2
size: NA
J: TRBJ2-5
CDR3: CASSLGRASWETQYF

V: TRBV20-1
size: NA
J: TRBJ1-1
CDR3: CSARDPQGRDTEAFF